Below, 3 T cell receptor beta chains from the same sample are listed, as sequenced in a study of T cell repertoires in cytomegalovirus infection. Antigens of these TCRs are unknown. Each CDR3 protein gets one entry after TCRdb re-called the reads with MiXCR. The data hold fewer than 900,000 distinct CDR3 sequences, with roughly 29% observed a single time. The starting material was cultured CD8+ T cells from PBMCs, obtained from culture after CMV antigen stimulation. The source is a human donor in good health (CMV status not recorded). Some clones in this sample may be carry-over from other donors' samples.

This clonotype came up many times. The J gene is TRBJ2-1, the V gene TRBV12-3 or TRBV12-4; weak D call: TRBD2 (6 bases). The CDR3 is 15 amino acids. The V gene lost 9 bases and the J gene lost 3 bases, with 18 bases spanning the gap. The CDR3 here is CASSQAGPLYNEQFF. The DNA of the CDR3 is TGTGCCAGTTCCCAGGCGGGGCCACTCTACAATGAGCAGTTCTTC.

The CDR3 nucleotides read TGTGCCAGCAGCACCCAATCACAGGGGGCCGGAGGCTACACCTTC. It yields the protein CASSTQSQGAGGYTF. The chain couples TRBV5-6 to TRBJ1-2; 9 bases agree with TRBD1. The length of the CDR3 is 15 residues. V trimming: 4 bases; J trimming: 8 bases; junction bases outside the gene matches: 12. The V gene's germline CDR1 is SGHDT and CDR2 YYEEEE.

This clonotype was detected ten times or more. This chain links TRBV7-8 with TRBJ2-1, with D tentatively TRBD2 (5 bases). Germline V lookup: CDR1 SGHVS, CDR2 FQNEAQ. V lost 5 bases and J lost 4, with 12 bases in between. The CDR3 loop spans 14 amino acids. The CDR3 region has the DNA TGTGCCAGCAGCCACGGACTCTTATACAATGAGCAGTTCTTC. It specifies CASSHGLLYNEQFF.